These 25 T cell receptor beta chains share one sample of origin, sequenced in a study of tumor-infiltrating lymphocytes in primary liver carcinoma. Synthesis of TCR beta cDNA was carried out from 500 ng total RNA with a constant-region primer. Researchers made the TCR beta libraries by running three nested multiplex PCR rounds with slightly modified ARM-PCR. Amplification in the first two PCR rounds was performed using TRBV1-TRBV30 forward primers and a C-beta reverse primer for 10 cycles each. TCRdb re-called the multiplex PCR reads through MiXCR, storing one row per CDR3 protein. The sample lists some 100,000 distinct CDR3 sequences, around two thirds seen once, with roughly 12% in the top ten. Both RNA and DNA were isolated together from roughly 20-30 mg of bulk tissue that had not been sorted. The sample was liver tumor tissue from sampling region 2. The subset: tumor region T2, inferior pole. These receptors all come from an older woman with primary liver carcinoma and hepatitis B virus infection.

As regards this clonotype: At one end, the junction sequence differs from germline, possibly due to a read error. The chain uses TRBV11-2 and TRBJ1-4; D unresolved. This CDR3 has 15 amino acids. CDR1 is SGHAT and CDR2 is FQNNGV in the germline V gene. CDR3 coding DNA: TGTGCCAGCAGCTCGGGATTCGGGATTAATGAAAAACTGATTTTT. Its translation: CASSSGFGINEKLIF.

For this clonotype: This may arise from a read error, as a much more abundant clone is one base away. The genes are TRBV6-6 and TRBJ1-4; TRBD1 is a possible D gene (5 bases). The germline gives CDR1 MNHNY, CDR2 SVGAGI (reference sequence). The CDR3 covers 13 residues. V lost 10 bases and J lost 0, with 9 bases in between. The DNA of the CDR3 is TGTGCCACAGGGTTGACAACTAATGAAAAACTGTTTTTT. Its protein product is CATGLTTNEKLFF.

This clonotype was seen a handful of times. The chain links TRBV5-1 to TRBJ2-2, with TRBD2 identical over 9 bases. The germline gives CDR1 SGHRS, CDR2 YFSETQ. J lost 0 bases, V lost 5 bases, and 5 bases had no gene match. The CDR3 is 16 residues long. The CDR3 loop reads CASRRSSGTNTGELFF. For the CDR3, the DNA is TGCGCCAGCAGACGGTCTAGCGGGACGAACACCGGGGAGCTGTTTTTT.

This clonotype turned up a few times. The rearrangement links TRBV30 to TRBJ1-1; D might be TRBD1 (5 bases). This CDR3 region has 15 residues. Germline lookup yields CDR1 GTSNPN and CDR2 SVGIG (reference sequence). Trimming cost V 4 bases and J 1 base, with 16 bases left between them. The chain's CDR3 is CAWINPGLRNTEAFF. CDR3 bases: TGTGCCTGGATCAACCCAGGGCTCCGGAACACTGAAGCTTTCTTT.

The rearrangement uses TRBV6-6 and TRBJ2-1; D perhaps matches TRBD2 (7 bases). CDR1 and CDR2 (germline): MNHNY, SVGAGI (reference sequence). This CDR3 is built from 14 residues. The V end was cut by 5 bases, the J end by 7 bases, with 15 bases between. CDR3: CASSQRGGGNEQFF. The CDR3 bases are TGTGCCAGCAGTCAAAGAGGGGGGGGGAATGAGCAGTTCTTC.

As regards this clonotype: The junction does not match germline at one end; this may be a read error. This sequence joins TRBV11-1 and TRBJ2-3; D not certain. Germline lookup yields CDR1 SGHAT and CDR2 FQDESV (reference sequence). The length of the CDR3 is 15 residues. The CDR3 DNA is TGTGCCAGCAGCTTAGCGCTCCTAGACACATATACGCAGTATTTT. This encodes CASSLALLDTYTQYF.

About this clonotype: A single base separates this from a much larger clone, so it may be a read error. The CDR3 does not close with the conserved phenylalanine or tryptophan, likely indicating a read error. The chain carries TRBV10-3 and TRBJ2-5, with D perhaps TRBD1 or TRBD2 (6 bases each). The CDR3 consists of 13 residues. Germline V gene data show CDR1 as ENHRY and CDR2 as SYGVKD. Trimming stripped 4 bases from V and 3 bases from J, with 9 bases between. This CDR3 reads CAISVGGKETQYL. CDR3 nucleotide sequence: TGTGCCATCAGTGTGGGGGGCAAAGAGACCCAGTACTTA.

In regard to this clonotype: Since the CDR3 does not end with the conserved phenylalanine or tryptophan, this likely comes from a read error. The CDR3 region is CTSRGITGSANTGELFL. The CDR3 DNA follows: TGTACCAGCAGGGGAATAACGGGATCCGCGAACACCGGGGAGCTGTTTCTT. This rearrangement joins TRBV11-1 to TRBJ2-2; the D gene is possibly TRBD1 (6 bases). This CDR3 region has 17 residues. Per the germline V gene, CDR1 is SGHAT and CDR2 is FQDESV (reference sequence).

Comments on this clonotype: The CDR3 end shows no conserved phenylalanine or tryptophan, and so a read error is likely. The chain has TRBV6-1 and TRBJ2-7; a possible D gene is TRBD2 (6 bases). The ends were cut back, 7 bases at V and 4 bases at J, with 20 bases in the middle. Germline V lookup: CDR1 MNHNS, CDR2 SASEGT. The CDR3 totals 15 residues. CDR3 residues: CASMKWGVTEYEQYY. CDR3 coding DNA: TGTGCCAGCATGAAGTGGGGGGTAACAGAATACGAGCAGTACTAC.

For this clonotype: An end of the junction differs from the germline gene, which may be a read error. The chain uses TRBV11-2 and TRBJ2-3; D possibly corresponds to TRBD2 (5 bases). There are 14 residues in the CDR3. Per the germline V gene, CDR1 is SGHAT and CDR2 is FQNNGV. CDR3 DNA: TGTGCCAGTAGCTTAGTTGGGAGCACAGATACACACTATTTT. Residues: CASSLVGSTDTHYF.

For this clonotype: The conserved closing phenylalanine or tryptophan is absent in this CDR3, likely reflecting a read error. The CDR3 sequence: CASSYLGLRSKGQYS. For the CDR3, the DNA is TGTGCCAGCAGTTACCTGGGGCTACGGAGTAAAGGGCAGTACTCC. The J gene is TRBJ2-7, the V gene TRBV6-5; possible D gene TRBD1, 5 bases. The CDR3 has 15 residues. V gave up 2 bases and J gave up 9 bases, with 20 bases separating them. The V gene's germline CDR1 is MNHEY and CDR2 SVGAGI.

The count of this clonotype is one. The conserved phenylalanine or tryptophan normally closing the CDR3 is absent here, so this likely arose from a read error. V usage is TRBV6-1 and J usage is TRBJ2-3, with D perhaps matching TRBD2 (5 bases). This CDR3 has 15 amino acids. In germline, CDR1 is MNHNS, CDR2 SASEGT. In DNA form, the CDR3 reads TGTGCCAGCAGTATAAGCGTATCTAGCACAGATACACAGTATGTT. This encodes CASSISVSSTDTQYV.

Comment on this clonotype: A read error is possible here, since a much larger clone lies one base away. V is TRBV6-4 and J is TRBJ2-1; 8 bases map to TRBD2. Germline V gene data show CDR1 as MRHNA and CDR2 as SNTAGT. The CDR3 sequence is 16 residues long. CDR3 nucleotides: TGTGTCAGCAGTGACTCTGGGACTAGCTCCTACAATGAGCAGTTCTTC. It translates to CVSSDSGTSSYNEQFF.

This clonotype was recorded a few times. A junction end diverges from the germline sequence, so it may reflect a read error. The gene calls are TRBV28 and TRBJ2-1, with a tentative D call TRBD2 (5 bases). This CDR3 comprises 15 residues. The germline gives CDR1 MDHEN, CDR2 SYDVKM. CDR3 DNA: TGTGCCAGCAGTCGGACGGGAAGCACCTACTATGAGCAGTTCTTC. Amino acids: CASSRTGSTYYEQFF.

In the case of this clonotype: At one end the junction does not follow the germline gene, possibly because of a read error. The chain employs TRBV12-3 or TRBV12-4 and TRBJ2-7; D is unclear. This CDR3 spans 13 amino acids. The chain's CDR3 is CASSLKSSYEQCF. As DNA, the CDR3 is TGTGCCAGCAGTTTAAAGAGCTCTTACGAGCAGTGCTTC.

The chain links TRBV5-1 to TRBJ2-7; perhaps TRBD2 as D (6 bases). With 3 bases removed from V and 2 bases from J, the gap between germline ends came to 15 bases. The CDR3 contains 15 residues. Germline assignment: CDR1 SGHRS and CDR2 YFSETQ. This CDR3 reads CASSSPRDLTYEQYF. CDR3 DNA: TGCGCCAGCAGCTCACCCCGGGACTTGACCTACGAGCAGTACTTC.

Comment on this clonotype: One end of the junction is discordant with germline, which a read error may explain. This chain joins TRBV11-1 and TRBJ2-3; D is perhaps TRBD2 (6 bases). Germline V gives CDR1 SGHAT, CDR2 FQDESV (reference sequence). The CDR3 covers 16 residues. Here the CDR3 reads CASCLEGLSPTDAQYF. CDR3 in DNA: TGTGCCAGCTGCTTAGAGGGACTCAGCCCCACGGATGCGCAGTATTTT.

This clonotype turned up a few times. A much larger clone differs by one base, so this may be a read error. The CDR3 here is CSLLAGGGEIQYF. The CDR3 nucleotides are TGCAGCCTACTAGCGGGAGGGGGAGAGATCCAGTACTTC. The chain uses TRBV29-1 and TRBJ2-5; 13 bases line up with TRBD2. Germline V gene data show CDR1 as SQVTM and CDR2 as ANQGSEA. CDR3 size: 13 residues.

This sequence joins TRBV11-3 and TRBJ2-1; D unresolved. The CDR3 covers 17 residues. CDR1 and CDR2 from the germline V gene are SGHNT and YENEEA. The CDR3 loop is CVCSLDFGLSVYNEQFF. DNA of the CDR3: TGTGTCTGCAGCTTAGATTTCGGCCTAAGTGTTTACAATGAGCAGTTCTTC.

This clonotype was seen ten or more times. The chain joins TRBV14 to TRBJ2-1; D may match TRBD1 or TRBD2 (6 bases each). The V gene's germline CDR1 is SGHDN and CDR2 FVKESK. V was clipped by 4 bases and J by 9 bases, with 13 bases between them. The CDR3 runs 13 residues. CDR3 coding DNA: TGTGCCAGCAGCCGACAACAGGGAGGTGAGCAGTTCTTC. Amino acids: CASSRQQGGEQFF.

In the case of this clonotype: Because the CDR3 is missing its conserved closing phenylalanine or tryptophan, this is likely a read error. The J gene is TRBJ2-2, the V gene TRBV11-2; 10 nucleotides agree with TRBD2. Germline CDR1 reads SGHAT; CDR2 reads FQNNGV. The trim removed 5 bases at V and 5 bases at J, leaving 8 bases unmatched. There are 16 residues in the CDR3. In DNA, the CDR3 is TGTGCCAGCAGCCTCCTAGCGGGAGTGAGTACCGGGGAGCTGTTTTCT. As protein: CASSLLAGVSTGELFS.

This clonotype was counted at least ten times. The chain carries TRBV29-1 and TRBJ1-3; D unclear. The CDR3 covers 14 residues. CDR1 is SQVTM and CDR2 is ANQGSEA in the germline V gene. Deletions cut 5 bases from V and 0 bases from J, with 11 bases between. CDR3 in DNA: TGCAGCGTTCTGGGATCCCACTCTGGAAACACCATATATTTT. Translating gives CSVLGSHSGNTIYF. Drawing the rest from reference TRBV29-1 and TRBJ1-3, the complete variable domain is SAVISQKPSRDICQRGTSLTIQCQVDSQVTMMFWYRQQPGQSLTLIATANQGSEATYESGFVIDKFPISRPNLTFSTLTVSNMSPEDSSIYLCSVLGSHSGNTIYFGEGSWLTVV.

On this clonotype itself: Since a much larger clone is just one base distant, this may be a read error. The chain uses TRBV5-6 and TRBJ2-6; perhaps D is TRBD1 or TRBD2 (5 bases each). The CDR3 totals 16 residues. Germline CDR1 is SGHDT and CDR2 is YYEEEE. The CDR3 sequence is CASSSIGRVGANGLTF. The CDR3 bases are TGTGCCAGCAGCTCGATCGGCAGGGTCGGGGCCAACGGCCTGACTTTC.

This chain links TRBV6-6 with TRBJ2-2, with a weak D call TRBD2 (6 bases). V was clipped by 9 bases and J by 15 bases, with 23 bases between them. This CDR3 has 13 amino acids. CDR1 is MNHNY, CDR2 SVGAGI, per germline (reference sequence). The chain's CDR3 is CASAIHGGGELFF. The CDR3 DNA follows: TGTGCCAGTGCGATTCACGGTGGCGGGGAATTGTTTTTT.

The chain has TRBV11-3 and TRBJ2-1, with a tentative D call TRBD2 (5 bases). Germline lookup yields CDR1 SGHNT and CDR2 YENEEA. Between the trimmed V and J ends, which lost 5 bases and 13 bases, there was a span of 21 bases. The CDR3 sequence is 14 residues long. CDR3 residues: CASSPDSASRDQFF. The CDR3 bases are TGTGCCAGCAGCCCCGATTCGGCGTCGAGGGATCAGTTCTTC.